Sequencing of this T cell receptor (beta chain) was carried out in a study of blood T cells in healthy people across ages. The table lists this clonotype with a few counts. Its target is not known. A J-beta primer mix and a sample-barcoded 5' primer were used in a second PCR of about 6 to 12 cycles. TCRdb re-called the 5' RACE reads through MiXCR, storing one row per CDR3 protein. Seen here are about 970,000 distinct CDR3 sequences, just over 50% observed once, and the top ten hold 20% to 25%. Total RNA extracted from each sample amounted to at least 6 micrograms. Whole-study findings and limits: With naive T cell percentage, TCR beta diversity showed a strong correlation.

The sequenced sample consisted of blood. The receptor was isolated from a woman aged 55-70 years in good health.

CDR3 sequence: CASSPRHSSYEQYF. The CDR3 DNA is TGTGCCAGCAGCCCCCGACACAGCTCCTACGAGCAGTACTTC. The chain links TRBV7-9 to TRBJ2-7; D is unclear. Germline assignment: CDR1 SEHNR and CDR2 FQNEAQ (reference sequence). The CDR3 length is 14 residues. V lost 5 bases and J lost 0, with 11 bases in between.